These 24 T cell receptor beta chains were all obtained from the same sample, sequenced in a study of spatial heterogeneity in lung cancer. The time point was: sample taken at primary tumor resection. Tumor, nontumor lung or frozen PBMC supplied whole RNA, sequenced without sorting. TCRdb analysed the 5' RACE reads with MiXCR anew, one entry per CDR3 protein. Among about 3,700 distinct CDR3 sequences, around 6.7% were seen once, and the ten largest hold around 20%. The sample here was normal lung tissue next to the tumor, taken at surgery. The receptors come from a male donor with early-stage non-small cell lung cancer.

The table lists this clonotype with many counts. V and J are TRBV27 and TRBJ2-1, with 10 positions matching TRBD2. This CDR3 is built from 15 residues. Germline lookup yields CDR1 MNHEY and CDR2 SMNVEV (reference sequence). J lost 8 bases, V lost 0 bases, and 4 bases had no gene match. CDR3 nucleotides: TGTGCCAGCAGTTTATCGGCTAGCGGGAGTTATGAGCAGTTCTTC. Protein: CASSLSASGSYEQFF.

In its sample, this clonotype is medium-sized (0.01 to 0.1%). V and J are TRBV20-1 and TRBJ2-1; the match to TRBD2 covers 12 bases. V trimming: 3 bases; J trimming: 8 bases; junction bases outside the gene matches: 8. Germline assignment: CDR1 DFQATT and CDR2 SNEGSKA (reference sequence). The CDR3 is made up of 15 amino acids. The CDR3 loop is CSARSSGRAFDEQFF. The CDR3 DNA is TGCAGTGCTAGGTCTAGCGGGAGGGCCTTCGATGAGCAGTTCTTC.

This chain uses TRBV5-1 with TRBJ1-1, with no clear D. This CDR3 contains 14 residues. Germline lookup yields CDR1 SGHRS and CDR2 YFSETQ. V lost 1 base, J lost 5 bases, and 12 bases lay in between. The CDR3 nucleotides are TGCGCCAGCAGCTTGCGATTCAGGAGGACTGAAGCTTTCTTT. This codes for CASSLRFRRTEAFF.

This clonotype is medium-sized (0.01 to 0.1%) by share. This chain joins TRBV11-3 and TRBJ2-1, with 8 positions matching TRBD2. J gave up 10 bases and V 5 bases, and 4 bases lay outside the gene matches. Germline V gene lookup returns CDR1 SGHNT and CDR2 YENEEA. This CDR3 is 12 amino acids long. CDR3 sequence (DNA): TGTGCCAGCAGCCCGGAGCGGGAGGAGCAGTTCTTC. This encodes CASSPEREEQFF.

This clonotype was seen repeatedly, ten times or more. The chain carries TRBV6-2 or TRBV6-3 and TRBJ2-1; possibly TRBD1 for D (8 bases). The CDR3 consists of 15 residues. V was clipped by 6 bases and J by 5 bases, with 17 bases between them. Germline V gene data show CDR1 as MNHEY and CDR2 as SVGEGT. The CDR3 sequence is CASSEQGGTHNEQFF. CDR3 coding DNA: TGTGCCAGCAGCGAACAGGGGGGGACTCACAATGAGCAGTTCTTC.

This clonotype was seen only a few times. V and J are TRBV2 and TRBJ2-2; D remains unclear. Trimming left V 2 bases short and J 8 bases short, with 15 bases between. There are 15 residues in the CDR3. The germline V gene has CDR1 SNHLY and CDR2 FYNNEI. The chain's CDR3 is CASSESPLAVGELFF. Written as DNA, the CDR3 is TGTGCCAGCAGTGAATCTCCCCTCGCAGTTGGGGAGCTGTTTTTT.

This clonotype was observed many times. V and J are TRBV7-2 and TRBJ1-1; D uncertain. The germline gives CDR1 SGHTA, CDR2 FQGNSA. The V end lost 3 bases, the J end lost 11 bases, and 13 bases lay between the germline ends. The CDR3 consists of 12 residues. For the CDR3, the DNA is TGTGCCAGCAGCTTCAGCCTGGGGAACGCTTTCTTT. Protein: CASSFSLGNAFF. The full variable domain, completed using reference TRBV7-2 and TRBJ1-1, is GAGVSQSPSNKVTEKGKDVELRCDPISGHTALYWYRQSLGQGLEFLIYFQGNSAPDKSGLPSDRFSAERTGGSVSTLTIQRTQQEDSAVYLCASSFSLGNAFFGQGTRLTVV.

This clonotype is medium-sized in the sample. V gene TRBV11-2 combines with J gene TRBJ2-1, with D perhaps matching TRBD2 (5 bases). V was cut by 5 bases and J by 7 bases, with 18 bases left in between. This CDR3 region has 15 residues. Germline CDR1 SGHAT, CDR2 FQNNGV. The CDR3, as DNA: TGTGCCAGCAGCCACGTCTTGGCGGGCCGGAATGAGCAGTTCTTC. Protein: CASSHVLAGRNEQFF.

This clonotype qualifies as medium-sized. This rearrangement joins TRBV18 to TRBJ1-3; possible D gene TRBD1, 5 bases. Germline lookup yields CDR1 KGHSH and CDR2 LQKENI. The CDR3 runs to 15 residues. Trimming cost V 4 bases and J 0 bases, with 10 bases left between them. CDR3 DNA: TGTGCCAGCTCACTGGGACGGAACTCTGGAAACACCATATATTTT. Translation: CASSLGRNSGNTIYF.

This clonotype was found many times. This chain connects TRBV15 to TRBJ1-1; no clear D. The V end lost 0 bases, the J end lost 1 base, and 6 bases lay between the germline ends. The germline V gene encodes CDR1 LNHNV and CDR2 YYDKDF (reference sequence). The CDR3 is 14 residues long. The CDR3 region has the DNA TGTGCCACCAGCAGAGATCATAGGAACACTGAAGCTTTCTTT. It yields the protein CATSRDHRNTEAFF.

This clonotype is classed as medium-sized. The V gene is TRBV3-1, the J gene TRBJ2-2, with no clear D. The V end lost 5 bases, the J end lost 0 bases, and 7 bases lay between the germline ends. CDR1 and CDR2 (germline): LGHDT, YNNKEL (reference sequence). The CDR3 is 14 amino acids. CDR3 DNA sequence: TGTGCCAGCAGCTATACAGCGAACACCGGGGAGCTGTTTTTT. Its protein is CASSYTANTGELFF.

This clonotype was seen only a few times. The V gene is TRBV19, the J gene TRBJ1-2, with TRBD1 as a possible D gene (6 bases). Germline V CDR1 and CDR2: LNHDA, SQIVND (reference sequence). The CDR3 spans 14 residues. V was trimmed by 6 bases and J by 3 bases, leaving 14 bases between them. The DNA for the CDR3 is TGTGCCAGTAGCGTCCGGGGGCGAGACTATGGCTACACCTTC. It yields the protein CASSVRGRDYGYTF.

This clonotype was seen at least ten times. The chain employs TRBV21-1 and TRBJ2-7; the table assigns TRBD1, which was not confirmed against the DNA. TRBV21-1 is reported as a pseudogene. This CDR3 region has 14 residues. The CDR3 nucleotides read TGTGCCAGCAGCAAGGGGCAGGGGGTCTACGAGCAGTACTTC. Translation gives CASSKGQGVYEQYF.

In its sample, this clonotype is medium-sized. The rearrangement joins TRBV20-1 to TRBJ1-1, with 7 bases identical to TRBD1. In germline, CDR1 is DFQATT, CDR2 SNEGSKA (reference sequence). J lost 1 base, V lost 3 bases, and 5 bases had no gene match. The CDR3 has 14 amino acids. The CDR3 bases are TGCAGTGCTAGGGATGGGACAGCGAACACTGAAGCTTTCTTT. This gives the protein CSARDGTANTEAFF.

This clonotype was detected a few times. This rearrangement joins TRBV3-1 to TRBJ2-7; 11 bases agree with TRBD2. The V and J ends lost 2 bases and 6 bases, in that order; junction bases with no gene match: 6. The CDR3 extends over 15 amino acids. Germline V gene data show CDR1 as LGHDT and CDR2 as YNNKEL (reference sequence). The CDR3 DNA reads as TGTGCCAGCAGCCAACTTAGCGGGGGGGCCCGCGAGCAGTACTTC. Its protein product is CASSQLSGGAREQYF.

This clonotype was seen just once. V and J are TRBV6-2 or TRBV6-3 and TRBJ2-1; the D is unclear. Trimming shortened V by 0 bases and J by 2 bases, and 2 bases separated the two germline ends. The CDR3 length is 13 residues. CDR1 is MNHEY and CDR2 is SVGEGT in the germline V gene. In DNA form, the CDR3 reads TGTGCCAGCAGTTACTCGACCTACAATGAGCAGTTCTTC. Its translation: CASSYSTYNEQFF.

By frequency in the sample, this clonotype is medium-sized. Here the CDR3 reads CASSARMNTEAFF. CDR3 sequence (DNA): TGTGCCAGCAGTGCCAGAATGAACACTGAAGCTTTCTTT. V is TRBV6-4 and J is TRBJ1-1; D ambiguous. This CDR3 has 13 amino acids. The ends were cut back, 4 bases at V and 0 bases at J, with 6 bases in the middle. CDR1 MRHNA and CDR2 SNTAGT come from the germline V gene.

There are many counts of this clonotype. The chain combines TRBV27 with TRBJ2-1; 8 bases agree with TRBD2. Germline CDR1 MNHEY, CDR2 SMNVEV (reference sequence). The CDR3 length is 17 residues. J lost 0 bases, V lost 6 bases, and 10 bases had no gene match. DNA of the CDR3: TGTGCCAGCAGCCCGGGGGGGGGGCCCTCCTCCTACAATGAGCAGTTCTTC. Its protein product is CASSPGGGPSSYNEQFF.

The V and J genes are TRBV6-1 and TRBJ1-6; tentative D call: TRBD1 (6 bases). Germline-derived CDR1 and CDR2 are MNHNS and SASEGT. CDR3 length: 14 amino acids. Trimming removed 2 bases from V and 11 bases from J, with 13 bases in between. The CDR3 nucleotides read TGTGCCAGCAGTGAATCCGGCAGGGGACCACCCCTCCACTTT. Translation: CASSESGRGPPLHF.

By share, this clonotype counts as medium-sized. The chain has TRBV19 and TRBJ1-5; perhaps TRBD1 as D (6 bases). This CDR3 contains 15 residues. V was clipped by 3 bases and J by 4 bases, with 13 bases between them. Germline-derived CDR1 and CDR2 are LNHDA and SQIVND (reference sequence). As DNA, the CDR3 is TGTGCCAGTAGTATCGGAGGGGACACTAATCAGCCCCAGCATTTT. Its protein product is CASSIGGDTNQPQHF.

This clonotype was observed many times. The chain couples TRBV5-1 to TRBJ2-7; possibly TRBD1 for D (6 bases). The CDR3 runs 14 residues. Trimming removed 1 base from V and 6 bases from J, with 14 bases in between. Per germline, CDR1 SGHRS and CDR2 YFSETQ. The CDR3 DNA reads TGCGCCAGCAGCTTGACGGCAGGGGTTACCGAGCAGTACGTC. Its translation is CASSLTAGVTEQYV.

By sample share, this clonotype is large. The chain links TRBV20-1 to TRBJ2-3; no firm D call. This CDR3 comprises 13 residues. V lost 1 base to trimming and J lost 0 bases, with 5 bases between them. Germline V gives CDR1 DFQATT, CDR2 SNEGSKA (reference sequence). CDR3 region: CSARGESTDTQYF. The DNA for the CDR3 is TGCAGTGCTAGAGGCGAGAGCACAGATACGCAGTATTTT.

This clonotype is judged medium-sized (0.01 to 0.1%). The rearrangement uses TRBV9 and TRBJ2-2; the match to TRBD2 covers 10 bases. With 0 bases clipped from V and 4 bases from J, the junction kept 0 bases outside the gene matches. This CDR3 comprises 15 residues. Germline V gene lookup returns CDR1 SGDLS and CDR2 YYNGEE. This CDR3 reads CASSVASGSTGELFF. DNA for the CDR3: TGTGCCAGCAGCGTAGCTAGCGGGAGCACCGGGGAGCTGTTTTTT.

CDR3 bases: TGCAGTGCTCAAGGGGGGACAGAAGAAAATGAAAAACTGTTTTTT. Translated: CSAQGGTEENEKLFF. The chain carries TRBV20-1 and TRBJ1-4, with 7 positions matching TRBD1. CDR3 length equals 15 residues. Germline V CDR1 and CDR2: DFQATT, SNEGSKA (reference sequence). After removal of 5 bases from V and 5 bases from J, the junction contained 11 bases not matched to a gene.